This T cell receptor (beta chain) came from a study of blood T cell repertoires in COVID-19. Measured with immunoSEQ multiplex PCR; TCRdb has only the in-frame clones, and not every one. Of approximately 220,000 clones in the sample, 89% were seen once. This study enrolled people aged 18 to 89 from about two dozen US geographic areas. The sequence was collected from a woman aged 25 to 39 with acute COVID-19. The sample comprised PBMCs or T cells enriched from blood (not recorded which).

This CDR3 is CASSSTLAGGYTGELFF. CDR3 bases: TGCGCCAGCAGTTCCACACTAGCGGGGGGGTACACCGGGGAGCTGTTTTTT. The gene calls are TRBV5-1 and TRBJ2-2; 13 bases match TRBD2. Germline CDR1 reads SGHRS; CDR2 reads YFSETQ. CDR3 length equals 17 residues. Trimming at V came to 5 bases and at J to 3 bases, leaving 7 bases not matched to a gene.